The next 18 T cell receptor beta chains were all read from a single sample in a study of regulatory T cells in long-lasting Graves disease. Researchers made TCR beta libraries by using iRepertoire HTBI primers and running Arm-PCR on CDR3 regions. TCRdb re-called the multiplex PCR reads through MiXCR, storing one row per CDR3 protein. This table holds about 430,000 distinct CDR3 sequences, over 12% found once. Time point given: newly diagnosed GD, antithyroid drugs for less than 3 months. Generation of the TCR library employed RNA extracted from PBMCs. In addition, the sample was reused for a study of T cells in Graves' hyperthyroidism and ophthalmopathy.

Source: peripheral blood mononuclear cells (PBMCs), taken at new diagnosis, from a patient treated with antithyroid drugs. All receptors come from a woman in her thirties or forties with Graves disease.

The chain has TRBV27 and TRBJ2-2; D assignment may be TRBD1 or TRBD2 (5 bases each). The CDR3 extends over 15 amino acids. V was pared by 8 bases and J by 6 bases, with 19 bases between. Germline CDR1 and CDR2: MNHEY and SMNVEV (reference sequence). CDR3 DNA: TGTGCCAGCCACGGCGGACGGGACCTTGCCGGGGAGCTGTTTTTT. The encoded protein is CASHGGRDLAGELFF.

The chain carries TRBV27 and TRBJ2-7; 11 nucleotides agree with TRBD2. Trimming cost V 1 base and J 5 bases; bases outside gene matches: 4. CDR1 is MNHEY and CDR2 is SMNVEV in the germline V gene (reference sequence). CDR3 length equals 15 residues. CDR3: CASSLLGLAVHEQYF. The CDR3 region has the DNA TGTGCCAGCAGTTTATTGGGACTAGCGGTTCACGAGCAGTACTTC.

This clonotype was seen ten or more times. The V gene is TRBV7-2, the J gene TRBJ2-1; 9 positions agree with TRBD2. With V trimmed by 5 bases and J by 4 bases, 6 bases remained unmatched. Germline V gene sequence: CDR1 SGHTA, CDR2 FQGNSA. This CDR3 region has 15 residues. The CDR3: CASSSSGRGYNEQFF. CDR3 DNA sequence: TGTGCCAGCAGCAGTAGCGGGAGAGGTTACAATGAGCAGTTCTTC.

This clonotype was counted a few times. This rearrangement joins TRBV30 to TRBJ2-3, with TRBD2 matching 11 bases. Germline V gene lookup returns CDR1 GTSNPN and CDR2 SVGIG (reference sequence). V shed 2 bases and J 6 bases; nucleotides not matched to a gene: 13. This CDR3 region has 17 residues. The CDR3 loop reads CAWSSSGRARDLDTQYF. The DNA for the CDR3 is TGTGCCTGGAGTAGTAGCGGGAGGGCCCGAGATCTTGATACGCAGTATTTT. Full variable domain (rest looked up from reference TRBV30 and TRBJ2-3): SQTIHQWPATLVQPVGSPLSLECTVEGTSNPNLYWYRQAAGRGLQLLFYSVGIGQISSEVPQNLSASRPQDRQFILSSKKLLLSDSGFYLCAWSSSGRARDLDTQYFGPGTRLTVL.

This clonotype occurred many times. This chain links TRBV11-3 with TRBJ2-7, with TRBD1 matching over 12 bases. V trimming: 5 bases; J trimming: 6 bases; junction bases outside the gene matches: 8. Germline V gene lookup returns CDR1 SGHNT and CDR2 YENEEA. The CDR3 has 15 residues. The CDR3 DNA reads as TGTGCCAGCAGCCGGGACAGGGGGCGCCAAGGCGAGCAGTACTTC. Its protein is CASSRDRGRQGEQYF.

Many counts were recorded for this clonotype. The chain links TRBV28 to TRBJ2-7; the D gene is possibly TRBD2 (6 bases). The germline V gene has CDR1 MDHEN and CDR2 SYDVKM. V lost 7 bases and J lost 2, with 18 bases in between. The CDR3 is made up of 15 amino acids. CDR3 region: CASISPRDSPYEQYF. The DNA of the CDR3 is TGTGCCAGCATCTCCCCCCGGGACTCCCCCTACGAGCAGTACTTC.

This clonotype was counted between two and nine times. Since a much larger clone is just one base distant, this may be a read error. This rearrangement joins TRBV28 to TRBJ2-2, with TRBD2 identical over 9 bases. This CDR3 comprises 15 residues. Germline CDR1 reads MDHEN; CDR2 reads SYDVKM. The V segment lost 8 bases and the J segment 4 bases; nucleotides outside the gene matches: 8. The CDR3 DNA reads TGTGCCAGCGTCTCGCGGGAGGGCAGCACCGGGGAGCTGTTTTTT. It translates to CASVSREGSTGELFF.

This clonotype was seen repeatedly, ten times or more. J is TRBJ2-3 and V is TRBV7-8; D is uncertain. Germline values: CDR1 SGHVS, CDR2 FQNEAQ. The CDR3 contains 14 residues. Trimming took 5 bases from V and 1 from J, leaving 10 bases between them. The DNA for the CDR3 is TGTGCCAGCAGCCGCCTTGACCGCACAGATACGCAGTATTTT. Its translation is CASSRLDRTDTQYF.

CDR3 DNA: TGTGCCAGCAGTTTAAGGGCTTCCGGGACAGGGTCCGGGGAGCTGTTTTTT. This gives the protein CASSLRASGTGSGELFF. The chain carries TRBV6-2 or TRBV6-3 and TRBJ2-2; the match to TRBD1 covers 9 bases. The CDR3 extends over 17 amino acids. Germline CDR1 is MNHEY and CDR2 is SVGEGT. Trimming at V came to 4 bases and at J to 6 bases, leaving 12 bases not matched to a gene.

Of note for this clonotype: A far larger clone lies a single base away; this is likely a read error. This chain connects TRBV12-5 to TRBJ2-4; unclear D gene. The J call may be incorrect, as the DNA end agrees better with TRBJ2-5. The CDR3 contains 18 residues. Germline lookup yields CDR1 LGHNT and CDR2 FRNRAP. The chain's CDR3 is CASGLVTLLPLVLETQYF. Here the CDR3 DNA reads TGTGCTAGTGGTTTGGTAACGCTCCTTCCCTTAGTGTTAGAGACCCAGTACTTC.

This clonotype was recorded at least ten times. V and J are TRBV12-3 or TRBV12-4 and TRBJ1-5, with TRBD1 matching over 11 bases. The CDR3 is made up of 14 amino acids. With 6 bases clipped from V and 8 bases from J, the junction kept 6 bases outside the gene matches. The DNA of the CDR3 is TGTGCCAGCAGGCGGACAGGGGGCTTAGAGCCCCAGCATTTT. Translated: CASRRTGGLEPQHF.

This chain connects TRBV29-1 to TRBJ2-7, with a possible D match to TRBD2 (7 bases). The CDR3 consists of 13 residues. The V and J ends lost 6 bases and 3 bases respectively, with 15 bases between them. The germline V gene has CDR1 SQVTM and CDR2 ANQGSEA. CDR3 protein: CSVASRGGYEQYF. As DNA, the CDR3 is TGCAGCGTCGCCTCGAGGGGGGGCTACGAGCAGTACTTC.

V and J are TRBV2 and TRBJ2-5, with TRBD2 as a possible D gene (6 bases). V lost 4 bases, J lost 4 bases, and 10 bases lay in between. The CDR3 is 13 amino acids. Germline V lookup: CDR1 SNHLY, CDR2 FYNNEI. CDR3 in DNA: TGTGCCAGCAGTGCGGGACTGAGAGAGACCCAGTACTTC. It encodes CASSAGLRETQYF.

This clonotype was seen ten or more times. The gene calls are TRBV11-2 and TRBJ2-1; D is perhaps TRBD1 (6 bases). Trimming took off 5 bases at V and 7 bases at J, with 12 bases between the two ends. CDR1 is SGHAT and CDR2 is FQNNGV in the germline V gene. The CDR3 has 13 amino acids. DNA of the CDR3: TGTGCCAGCAGCAGCTACAGGGTTAATGAGCAGTTCTTC. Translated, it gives CASSSYRVNEQFF.

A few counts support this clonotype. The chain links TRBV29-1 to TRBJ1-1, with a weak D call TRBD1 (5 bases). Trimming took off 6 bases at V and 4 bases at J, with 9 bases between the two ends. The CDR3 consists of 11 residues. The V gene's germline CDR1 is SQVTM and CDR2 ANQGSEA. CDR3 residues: CSVGRGTEAFF. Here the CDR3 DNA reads TGCAGCGTCGGGAGGGGCACTGAAGCTTTCTTT.

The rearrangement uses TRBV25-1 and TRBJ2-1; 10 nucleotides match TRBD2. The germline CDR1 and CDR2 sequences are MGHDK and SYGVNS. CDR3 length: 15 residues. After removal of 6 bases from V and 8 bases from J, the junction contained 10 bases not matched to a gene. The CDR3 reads CASRRIAGGVHEQFF. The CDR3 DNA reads TGTGCCAGCAGGAGGATAGCGGGAGGTGTCCATGAGCAGTTCTTC.

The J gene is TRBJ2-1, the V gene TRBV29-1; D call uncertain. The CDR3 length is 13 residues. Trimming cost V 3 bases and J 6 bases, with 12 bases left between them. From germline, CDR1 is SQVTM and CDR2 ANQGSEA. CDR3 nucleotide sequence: TGCAGCGTTGATACTGGGTCGCTCAATGAGCAGTTCTTC. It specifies CSVDTGSLNEQFF.

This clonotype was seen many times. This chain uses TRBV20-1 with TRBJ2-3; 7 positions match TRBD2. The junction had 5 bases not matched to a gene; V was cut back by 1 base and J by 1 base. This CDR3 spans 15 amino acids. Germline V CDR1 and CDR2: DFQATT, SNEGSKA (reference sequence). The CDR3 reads CSARGTSVGTDTQYF. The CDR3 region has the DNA TGCAGTGCTAGAGGTACTAGCGTCGGCACAGATACGCAGTATTTT.